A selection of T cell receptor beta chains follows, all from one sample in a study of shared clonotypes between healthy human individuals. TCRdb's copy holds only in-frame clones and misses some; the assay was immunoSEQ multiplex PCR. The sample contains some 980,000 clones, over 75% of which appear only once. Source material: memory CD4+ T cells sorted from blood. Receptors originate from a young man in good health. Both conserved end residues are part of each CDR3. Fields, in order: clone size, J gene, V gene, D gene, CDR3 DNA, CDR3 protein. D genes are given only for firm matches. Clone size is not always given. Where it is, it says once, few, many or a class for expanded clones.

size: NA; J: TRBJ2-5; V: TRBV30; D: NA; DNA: TGTGCCTGGAGCCCAGGGCAGAGAGAGACCCAGTACTTC; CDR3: CAWSPGQRETQYF
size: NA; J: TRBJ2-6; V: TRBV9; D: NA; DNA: TGTGCCAGCAGCGCCCAGGACAGAGCCTCTGGGGCCAACGTCCTGACTTTC; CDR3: CASSAQDRASGANVLTF
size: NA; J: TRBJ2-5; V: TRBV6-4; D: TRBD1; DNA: TGTGCCAGCAGTGAAGTTTCCGGGACAGGGGTAGAGACCCAGTACTTC; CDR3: CASSEVSGTGVETQYF
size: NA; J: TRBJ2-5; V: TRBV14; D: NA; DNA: TGTGCCAGCAGCCATCGCCTACTACAGGAGACCCAGTACTTC; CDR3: CASSHRLLQETQYF
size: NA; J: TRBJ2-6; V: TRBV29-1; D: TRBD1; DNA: TGCAGCGTTGAAGGGGCAGGGACAGGGGCCCGTGGGGCCAACGTCCTGACTTTC; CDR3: CSVEGAGTGARGANVLTF
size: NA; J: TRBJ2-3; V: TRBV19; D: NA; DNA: TGTGCCAGTAGTTTACGGACAGCCACAGATACGCAGTATTTT; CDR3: CASSLRTATDTQYF
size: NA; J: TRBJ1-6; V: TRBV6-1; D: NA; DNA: TGTGCCAGCAGTGAAGGACAGTCGGGTTCACCCCTCCACTTT; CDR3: CASSEGQSGSPLHF
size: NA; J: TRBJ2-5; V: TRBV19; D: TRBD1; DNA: TGTGCCAGTAGTACCTGGACAGGGGAGGGGACCCAGTACTTC; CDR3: CASSTWTGEGTQYF
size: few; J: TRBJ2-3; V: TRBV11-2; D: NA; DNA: TGTGCCAGCAGCTCCGGGTCGAAGGGCACAGATACGCAGTATTTT; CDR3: CASSSGSKGTDTQYF
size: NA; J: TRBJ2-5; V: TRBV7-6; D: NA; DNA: TGTGCCAGCAGCTTATCGGGAGAAGGGACCCAGTACTTC; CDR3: CASSLSGEGTQYF
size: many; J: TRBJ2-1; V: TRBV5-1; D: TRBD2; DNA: TGCGCCAGCAGCTTGTTAGCGGGAGGGCCGGATGAGCAGTTCTTC; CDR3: CASSLLAGGPDEQFF
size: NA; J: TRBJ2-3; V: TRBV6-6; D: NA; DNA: TGTGCCAGCAGTTCACCGGTCCGTTTTGATACGCAGTATTTT; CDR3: CASSSPVRFDTQYF
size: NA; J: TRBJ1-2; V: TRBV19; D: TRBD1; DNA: TGTGCCAGTAGTATATCAGGGGGGTATGGCTACACCTTC; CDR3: CASSISGGYGYTF
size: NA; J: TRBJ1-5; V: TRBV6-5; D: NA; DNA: TGTGCCAGCAGCGGGGGGGGGCATTATCAGCCCCAGCATTTT; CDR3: CASSGGGHYQPQHF
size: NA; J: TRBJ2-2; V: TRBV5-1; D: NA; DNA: TGCGCCAGCAGCTTGGGTACAACGAACACCGGGGAGCTGTTTTTT; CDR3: CASSLGTTNTGELFF
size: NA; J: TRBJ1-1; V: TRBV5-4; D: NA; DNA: TGTGCCAGCAGCCCCCCGGGCAGGCTGAACACTGAAGCTTTCTTT; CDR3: CASSPPGRLNTEAFF
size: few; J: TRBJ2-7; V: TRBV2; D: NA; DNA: TGTGCCACCAGTTATGGAGGGAACGAGCAGTACTTC; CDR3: CATSYGGNEQYF
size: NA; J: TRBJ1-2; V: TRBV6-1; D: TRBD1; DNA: TGTGCCAGCAGTGCAGGGGGCTCTGGCTACACCTTC; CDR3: CASSAGGSGYTF
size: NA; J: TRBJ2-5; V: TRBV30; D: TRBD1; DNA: TGTGCCTGGATCGCAACAGGGGGGATGTGGGAGACCCAGTACTTC; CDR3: CAWIATGGMWETQYF
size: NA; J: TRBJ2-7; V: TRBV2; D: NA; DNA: TGTGCCAGCAATCTAGGCACAATAGTCTCCTACGAGCAGTACTTC; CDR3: CASNLGTIVSYEQYF
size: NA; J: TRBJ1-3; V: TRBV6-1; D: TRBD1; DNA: TGTGCCAGCAGAGACCAACAGGGGTGGGGAAACACCATATATTTT; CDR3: CASRDQQGWGNTIYF
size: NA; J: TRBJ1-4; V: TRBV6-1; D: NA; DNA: TGTGCCACTACAGACGGCGTTCGGGAAAAACTGTTTTTT; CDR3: CATTDGVREKLFF
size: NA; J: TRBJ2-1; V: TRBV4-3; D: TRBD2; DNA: TGCGCCAGCAGCCAAGATTCCCCGGGAGGCGAGCAGTTCTTC; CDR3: CASSQDSPGGEQFF
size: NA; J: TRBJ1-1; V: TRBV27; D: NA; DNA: TGTGCCAGCAGAGGCACAGGGAGGAACACTGAAGCTTTCTTT; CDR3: CASRGTGRNTEAFF
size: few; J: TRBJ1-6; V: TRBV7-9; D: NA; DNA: TGTGCCAGCAGCTTGAGTACAGGGAATTCACCCCTCCACTTT; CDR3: CASSLSTGNSPLHF
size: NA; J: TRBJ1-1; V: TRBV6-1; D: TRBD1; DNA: TGTGCCGGCCAAGACAGGGCGGAAGCTTTCTTT; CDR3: CAGQDRAEAFF